What follows are 30 T cell receptor beta chains derived from one specimen sequenced in a study of beta chain features in type 1 diabetes. Regarding the study as a whole: A moderate, significant TCRB CDR3 shortening appeared in type 1 diabetes across four CD4+ subsets.

Expressed TCRB transcripts got sequenced, as all isolated RNA was reverse transcribed. The protocol was immunoSEQ multiplex PCR, while the TCRdb copy is restricted to in-frame clones and leaves out a portion. This table holds 85,000 to 110,000 clones, about 26% found once. Their antigens remain unidentified. The material sequenced was central memory CD4+ T cells from blood. Every receptor here comes from a woman in her late teens or twenties with type 1 diabetes.

V usage is TRBV7-2 and J usage is TRBJ1-1, with D uncertain. The CDR3 totals 13 residues. The V end lost 8 bases, the J end lost 4 bases, and 14 bases lay between the germline ends. Germline lookup yields CDR1 SGHTA and CDR2 FQGNSA. CDR3 sequence reads: CASSVAGFTEAFF. CDR3 DNA: TGTGCCAGCTCTGTGGCGGGGTTCACTGAAGCTTTCTTT.

The CDR3 loop is CASSNGQGMGEAFF. CDR3 sequence (DNA): TGTGCCAGCAGTAACGGACAGGGCATGGGTGAAGCTTTCTTT. The chain joins TRBV28 to TRBJ1-1; the match to TRBD1 covers 8 bases. The V and J ends lost 5 bases and 7 bases, in that order; junction bases with no gene match: 9. The CDR3 is 14 amino acids. The germline CDR1 and CDR2 sequences are MDHEN and SYDVKM.

This clone appeared a few times. The rearrangement links TRBV29-1 to TRBJ2-5; 8 nucleotides agree with TRBD2. Germline V CDR1 and CDR2: SQVTM, ANQGSEA. This CDR3 has 15 amino acids. CDR3 coding DNA: TGCAGGGGGGGTGTTTCGGGGGGGATGACGGAGACCCAGTACTTC. This sequence encodes CRGGVSGGMTETQYF.

CDR3 region: CASSFTGNTEAFF. As DNA, the CDR3 is TGTGCCAGCAGCTTTACAGGGAACACTGAAGCTTTCTTT. The genes are TRBV11-2 and TRBJ1-1; the D gene is possibly TRBD1 (5 bases). The length of the CDR3 is 13 residues. V was shortened by 3 bases and J by 1 base, with 6 bases between the two germline ends. Germline V gene lookup returns CDR1 SGHAT and CDR2 FQNNGV.

The V call is TRBV7-2, the J call TRBJ2-7, with D perhaps TRBD1 (6 bases). Germline V gene sequence: CDR1 SGHTA, CDR2 FQGNSA. With 7 bases removed from V and 3 bases from J, the gap between germline ends came to 19 bases. This CDR3 spans 15 amino acids. CDR3 bases: TGTGCCAGCACGAAGGAACTGGGGGCATTCTACGAGCAGTACTTC. Translation gives CASTKELGAFYEQYF.

The DNA for the CDR3 is TGTGCCAGCAGCTTAGGTGGGGAGAGCACAGATACGCAGTATTTT. Its protein product is CASSLGGESTDTQYF. J is TRBJ2-3 and V is TRBV7-2; D perhaps matches TRBD2 (5 bases). The CDR3 contains 15 residues. Germline V gene sequence: CDR1 SGHTA, CDR2 FQGNSA. V dropped 1 base and J dropped 0 bases, with 8 bases sitting between them.

This chain uses TRBV2 with TRBJ2-1; 11 bases align to TRBD1. The length of the CDR3 is 18 residues. J was trimmed by 1 base and V by 4 bases; bases with no gene match: 9. CDR1 and CDR2 (germline): SNHLY, FYNNEI. DNA for the CDR3: TGTGCCAGCAGTGGTGGACAGGGGGCCTCGATGTCCTACAATGAGCAGTTCTTC. Translated: CASSGGQGASMSYNEQFF.

The V call is TRBV28, the J call TRBJ1-2, with no clear D. In germline, CDR1 is MDHEN, CDR2 SYDVKM. This CDR3 region has 13 residues. Trimming removed 5 bases at V and 2 bases at J, with 9 bases between. CDR3 sequence (DNA): TGTGCCAGCAGTGAGACTGAGAACTATGGCTACACCTTC. Amino acid sequence: CASSETENYGYTF.

In DNA form, the CDR3 reads TGTGCCACCAGCACGATTGGGACTTTTAATGAGCAGTTCTTC. This translates into CATSTIGTFNEQFF. J is TRBJ2-1 and V is TRBV15; a possible D gene is TRBD2 (6 bases). The CDR3 totals 14 residues. Trimming pared 4 bases from V and 7 bases from J, leaving 14 bases between. The germline gives CDR1 LNHNV, CDR2 YYDKDF (reference sequence). Supplemented by reference TRBV15 and TRBJ2-1, the full variable domain reads DAMVIQNPRYQVTQFGKPVTLSCSQTLNHNVMYWYQQKSSQAPKLLFHYYDKDFNNEADTPDNFQSRRPNTSFCFLDIRSPGLGDTAMYLCATSTIGTFNEQFFGPGTRLTVL.

This clone turned up a few times. The chain joins TRBV11-3 to TRBJ2-2, with D unresolved. Per germline, CDR1 SGHNT and CDR2 YENEEA. Trimming pared 1 base from V and 7 bases from J, leaving 4 bases between. The CDR3 runs 12 residues. The CDR3 sequence: CASSLAVGELFF. The CDR3 DNA reads as TGTGCCAGCAGCTTAGCCGTCGGGGAGCTGTTTTTT.

This clone has a handful of counts. The chain employs TRBV18 and TRBJ2-1, with TRBD2 matching over 11 bases. V trimming: 5 bases; J trimming: 7 bases; junction bases outside the gene matches: 10. From germline, CDR1 is KGHSH and CDR2 LQKENI. This CDR3 region has 16 residues. CDR3 residues: CASSNTGTSGINEQFF. The CDR3 DNA reads TGTGCCAGCTCAAATACCGGGACTAGCGGAATTAATGAGCAGTTCTTC.

The rearrangement links TRBV28 to TRBJ2-3, with 8 bases matching TRBD2. Trimming removed 6 bases from V and 4 bases from J; junction bases left unmatched: 12. The CDR3 runs to 16 residues. Germline V gene lookup returns CDR1 MDHEN and CDR2 SYDVKM. For the CDR3, the DNA is TGTGCCAGCAGACCGGGAGGGGCCGGGTGGTCAGATACGCAGTATTTT. It translates to CASRPGGAGWSDTQYF. Filled out from reference TRBV28 and TRBJ2-3, the complete variable domain reads DVKVTQSSRYLVKRTGEKVFLECVQDMDHENMFWYRQDPGLGLRLIYFSYDVKMKEKGDIPEGYSVSREKKERFSLILESASTNQTSMYLCASRPGGAGWSDTQYFGPGTRLTVL.

This clone was seen more than once but under ten times. The genes are TRBV2 and TRBJ2-1, with D tentatively TRBD2 (6 bases). Germline-derived CDR1 and CDR2 are SNHLY and FYNNEI. V dropped 6 bases and J dropped 8 bases, with 14 bases sitting between them. The CDR3 totals 13 residues. This CDR3 reads CASSVTRSDEQFF. The CDR3, as DNA: TGTGCCAGCAGCGTGACTAGAAGCGATGAGCAGTTCTTC. Supplemented by reference TRBV2 and TRBJ2-1, the full variable domain reads EPEVTQTPSHQVTQMGQEVILRCVPISNHLYFYWYRQILGQKVEFLVSFYNNEISEKSEIFDDQFSVERPDGSNFTLKIRSTKLEDSAMYFCASSVTRSDEQFFGPGTRLTVL.

V is TRBV7-9 and J is TRBJ1-1, with D perhaps TRBD1 (6 bases). Germline CDR1 is SEHNR and CDR2 is FQNEAQ (reference sequence). Trimming stripped 6 bases from V and 3 bases from J, with 14 bases between. CDR3 size: 14 residues. Here the CDR3 DNA reads TGTGCCAGCAGTATCTGGGGGCTGGACACTGAAGCTTTCTTT. Residues: CASSIWGLDTEAFF.

This clone was seen a few times. J is TRBJ1-5 and V is TRBV30; 7 bases map to TRBD1. The CDR3 contains 13 residues. V was clipped by 2 bases and J by 5 bases; unmatched bases: 3. Germline V lookup: CDR1 GTSNPN, CDR2 SVGIG (reference sequence). CDR3 DNA sequence: TGTGCCTGGAGTCCGGGGACAGATCAGCCCCAGCATTTT. Translated: CAWSPGTDQPQHF.

The V and J genes are TRBV6-5 and TRBJ2-1; the D is unclear. The CDR3 is 13 residues long. The V end was cut by 6 bases, the J end by 12 bases, with 18 bases between. The germline V gene has CDR1 MNHEY and CDR2 SVGAGI. The CDR3 sequence: CASSPFERVGQFF. In DNA, the CDR3 is TGTGCCAGCAGCCCCTTTGAAAGAGTCGGGCAGTTCTTC.

The J gene is TRBJ2-7, the V gene TRBV21-1; the listed D gene, TRBD1, was not tested against the DNA. TRBV21-1 is classified as a pseudogene. CDR3 length equals 15 residues. In nucleotides, the CDR3 is TGTGCCTCATCCCTGGGCCCCGGCAGAGATTACGAGCAGTACGTC. The encoded protein is CASSLGPGRDYEQYV.

J is TRBJ2-3 and V is TRBV6-5; 8 bases are shared with TRBD1. Unmatched junction bases numbered 5, after V lost 2 bases and J lost 4 bases. Germline V CDR1 and CDR2: MNHEY, SVGAGI. CDR3 length: 15 amino acids. The CDR3 nucleotides read TGTGCCAGCAGTTACAGGACAGGGAGGTCAGATACGCAGTATTTT. Protein sequence: CASSYRTGRSDTQYF.

The V gene is TRBV27, the J gene TRBJ2-7; possibly TRBD1 for D (6 bases). This CDR3 is built from 15 residues. Germline V CDR1 and CDR2: MNHEY, SMNVEV (reference sequence). V lost 1 base and J 4 bases, leaving 14 bases between the germline ends. As DNA, the CDR3 is TGTGCCAGCAGTTTATTTCGGAGTAGGGGGTACGAGCAGTACTTC. Its protein product is CASSLFRSRGYEQYF.

V usage is TRBV7-2 and J usage is TRBJ2-2, with TRBD2 identical over 7 bases. This CDR3 has 16 residues. Looked up from germline, CDR1 is SGHTA and CDR2 is FQGNSA. V shed 5 bases and J 0 bases; nucleotides not matched to a gene: 6. CDR3 loop: CASSHGGRANTGELFF. In DNA form, the CDR3 reads TGTGCCAGCAGCCACGGAGGGAGGGCGAACACCGGGGAGCTGTTTTTT.

This clone was picked up a small number of times. The chain has TRBV29-1 and TRBJ1-1; a weak D match, TRBD1 (6 bases). Per the germline V gene, CDR1 is SQVTM and CDR2 is ANQGSEA. Trimming shortened V by 2 bases and J by 4 bases, and 17 bases separated the two germline ends. CDR3 size: 15 residues. For the CDR3, the DNA is TGCAGCGTTGAACCCCGACAGGCTAGGACCACTGAAGCTTTCTTT. Encoded protein: CSVEPRQARTTEAFF.

In this sample, this clone turned up a few times. The chain joins TRBV2 to TRBJ2-1; 10 bases are shared with TRBD2. Germline CDR1 is SNHLY and CDR2 is FYNNEI. With 0 bases clipped from V and 4 bases from J, the junction kept 6 bases outside the gene matches. This CDR3 is 17 amino acids long. CDR3: CASSEALLAGYYNEQFF. CDR3 DNA sequence: TGTGCCAGCAGTGAAGCCCTACTAGCGGGGTATTACAATGAGCAGTTCTTC.

The V gene is TRBV5-4, the J gene TRBJ2-1, with a possible D match to TRBD2 (5 bases). Between the trimmed V and J ends, which lost 0 bases and 2 bases, there was a span of 9 bases. This CDR3 comprises 15 residues. In germline, CDR1 is SGHNT, CDR2 YYREEE (reference sequence). The CDR3 protein is CASSLGYGTYNEQFF. The CDR3 DNA reads TGTGCCAGCAGCTTGGGGTACGGGACCTACAATGAGCAGTTCTTC.

This clone has a handful of counts. V is TRBV10-3 and J is TRBJ2-3; the D gene is possibly TRBD2 (6 bases). Germline CDR1 reads ENHRY; CDR2 reads SYGVKD. CDR3 size: 15 residues. Trimming left V 4 bases short and J 4 bases short, with 15 bases between. CDR3 protein: CAISGSGRGSDTQYF. The DNA of the CDR3 is TGTGCCATCAGTGGCTCCGGGAGAGGTTCAGATACGCAGTATTTT.

V and J are TRBV19 and TRBJ1-2, with TRBD1 matching over 7 bases. CDR1 and CDR2 from the germline V gene are LNHDA and SQIVND (reference sequence). The CDR3 totals 15 residues. Germline trimming cut 5 bases from V and 5 bases from J; bases unmatched to any gene: 11. This CDR3 is CASSADRAQEYGYTF. CDR3 nucleotides: TGTGCCAGTAGTGCCGACAGGGCCCAGGAGTATGGCTACACCTTC.

In its sample, this clone was seen once. CDR3 amino acids: CASSLAGGARNGYTF. CDR3 DNA sequence: TGTGCCAGCAGCTTGGCGGGAGGGGCGCGGAATGGCTACACCTTC. The chain couples TRBV5-6 to TRBJ1-2; D perhaps matches TRBD1 (5 bases). The germline V and J ends were trimmed by 0 bases and 6 bases, with 15 bases remaining between them. CDR1 and CDR2 from the germline V gene are SGHDT and YYEEEE. The CDR3 loop spans 15 amino acids.

The chain combines TRBV7-2 with TRBJ2-5; no definite D call. CDR3 length equals 12 residues. The germline gives CDR1 SGHTA, CDR2 FQGNSA. The V end lost 0 bases, the J end lost 5 bases, and 4 bases lay between the germline ends. CDR3 nucleotides: TGTGCCAGCAGCTTAGCCGGGGAGACCCAGTACTTC. It yields the protein CASSLAGETQYF.

This clone was counted only a few times. The chain carries TRBV6-1 and TRBJ2-6; perhaps TRBD1 as D (5 bases). The CDR3 length is 14 residues. Germline CDR1 MNHNS, CDR2 SASEGT. Trimming took 6 bases from V and 0 from J, leaving 6 bases between them. The CDR3 sequence: CASRDISGANVLTF. CDR3 nucleotides: TGTGCCAGCAGGGACATCTCTGGGGCCAACGTCCTGACTTTC.

In this sample, this clone turned up a few times. The chain combines TRBV7-3 with TRBJ2-2; the D gene is possibly TRBD1 (5 bases). The ends were cut back, 5 bases at V and 6 bases at J, with 10 bases in the middle. This CDR3 spans 13 amino acids. Per germline, CDR1 SGHTA and CDR2 FQGTGA. The CDR3 nucleotides read TGTGCCAGCAGCGTGACAGACCCCGGGGAGCTGTTTTTT. Translating it yields CASSVTDPGELFF.

The V and J genes are TRBV5-6 and TRBJ1-1; D is possibly TRBD1 (5 bases). The V end was cut by 2 bases, the J end by 2 bases, with 16 bases between. The germline V gene encodes CDR1 SGHDT and CDR2 YYEEEE. There are 16 residues in the CDR3. The CDR3 nucleotides are TGTGCCAGCAGCTTATTACTCAGGACAAGCAACACTGAAGCTTTCTTT. Translation gives CASSLLLRTSNTEAFF. The variable domain in full, completed from reference TRBV5-6 and TRBJ1-1, reads DAGVTQSPTHLIKTRGQQVTLRCSPKSGHDTVSWYQQALGQGPQFIFQYYEEEERQRGNFPDRFSGHQFPNYSSELNVNALLLGDSALYLCASSLLLRTSNTEAFFGQGTRLTVV.